This T cell receptor beta chain originates from a study of blood T cells in healthy people across ages. V lost 7 bases, J lost 8 bases, and 8 bases stayed unmatched. Germline V lookup: CDR1 MNHNY, CDR2 SVGAGI (reference sequence). The CDR3 contains 14 residues. PCR was performed a second time for about 7 to 11 cycles using a sample-barcoded 5' primer and a J-beta primer mix. MiXCR, run by TCRdb on the 5' RACE reads, gives a single entry per CDR3 protein. Counted here are over a million distinct CDR3 sequences, under 55% occurring once; the ten biggest clones make up under 20%. The receptor comes from a woman aged 55-69 years in good health. The chain has TRBV6-6 and TRBJ1-4; TRBD1 matches at 9 bases. The sample taken for sequencing was blood. Here the CDR3 DNA reads TGTGCCAGCACCAACGGACAGGGGTCAGAAAAACTGTTTTTT. It specifies CASTNGQGSEKLFF.